These 25 T cell receptor beta chains share one sample of origin, sequenced in a study of tumor T cells in aggressive B-cell lymphoma. Measured with immunoSEQ multiplex PCR; TCRdb has only the in-frame clones, and not every one. The profile shows 1,500 or so clones, roughly 93% of them singletons. Specimen: tumor tissue. These receptors all stem from an adult with diffuse large B cell lymphoma.

This clone has only one observation. This chain joins TRBV7-9 and TRBJ1-1; tentatively, D is TRBD1 (5 bases). Per the germline V gene, CDR1 is SEHNR and CDR2 is FQNEAQ (reference sequence). V was cut by 1 base and J by 3 bases, with 15 bases left in between. The CDR3 runs to 16 residues. CDR3 sequence: CASSLDGSVGHTEAFF. CDR3 bases: TGTGCCAGCAGCTTAGATGGCTCAGTGGGGCACACTGAAGCTTTCTTT.

The genes are TRBV7-8 and TRBJ1-1; D is uncertain. Trimming left V 5 bases short and J 4 bases short, with 11 bases between. The CDR3 totals 13 residues. Germline CDR1 and CDR2: SGHVS and FQNEAQ. The CDR3 spells CASSLVEGTEAFF. CDR3 bases: TGTGCCAGCAGCCTAGTAGAGGGCACTGAAGCTTTCTTT.

The V gene is TRBV29-1, the J gene TRBJ1-1; possibly TRBD1 for D (6 bases). The CDR3 contains 12 residues. Germline V lookup: CDR1 SQVTM, CDR2 ANQGSEA. V dropped 4 bases and J dropped 1 base, with 7 bases sitting between them. Here the CDR3 reads CSVVQGNTEAFF. CDR3 coding DNA: TGCAGCGTTGTACAGGGGAACACTGAAGCTTTCTTT.

The CDR3 DNA follows: TGTGCCAGCAGTGGGGGACTTCGATCAAAAAACATTCAGTACTTC. It specifies CASSGGLRSKNIQYF. The chain carries TRBV6-5 and TRBJ2-4, with D possibly being TRBD2 (6 bases). CDR3 length: 15 amino acids. Germline V gene sequence: CDR1 MNHEY, CDR2 SVGAGI. Trimming stripped 5 bases from V and 4 bases from J, with 15 bases between.

The chain employs TRBV6-1 and TRBJ2-3, with D possibly TRBD2 on 5 matching bases. V lost 5 bases and J lost 0, with 12 bases in between. The CDR3 runs 15 residues. Germline values: CDR1 MNHNS, CDR2 SASEGT. Here the CDR3 DNA reads TGTGCCAGCAGTCATCGGGGTACTAGCACAGATACGCAGTATTTT. Its translation is CASSHRGTSTDTQYF.

Notes on this clone: One end of the junction fails to match germline, which may point to a read error. This sequence joins TRBV18 and TRBJ2-7, with D unresolved. The CDR3 is 14 residues long. The germline V gene has CDR1 KGHSH and CDR2 LQKENI. This chain's CDR3 is CASSPSRLHYEQYF. In nucleotides, the CDR3 is TGTGCCAGCTCACCGTCTCGGTTGCACTACGAGCAATACTTC.

The chain uses TRBV4-2 and TRBJ2-2; 11 positions agree with TRBD2. Looked up from germline, CDR1 is LGHNA and CDR2 is YNFKEQ. This CDR3 has 16 amino acids. After removal of 1 base from V and 7 bases from J, the junction contained 5 bases not matched to a gene. CDR3 sequence: CASSQGLAGWGGELFF. DNA of the CDR3: TGTGCCAGCAGCCAAGGACTAGCGGGGTGGGGCGGGGAGCTGTTTTTT.

This rearrangement joins TRBV4-1 to TRBJ1-4, with a weak D call TRBD1 (5 bases). Germline lookup yields CDR1 MGHRA and CDR2 YSYEKL. V gave up 0 bases and J gave up 6 bases, with 20 bases separating them. The CDR3 consists of 18 residues. The CDR3 DNA follows: TGCGCCAGCAGCCAAGACCCAGTTAGACCCCGGACATATGAAAAACTGTTTTTT. As protein: CASSQDPVRPRTYEKLFF.

The chain employs TRBV4-3 and TRBJ1-6; 8 bases align to TRBD1. V trimming: 4 bases; J trimming: 6 bases; junction bases outside the gene matches: 8. The CDR3 extends over 16 amino acids. Germline CDR1 LGHNA, CDR2 YSLEER. CDR3 loop: CASSRDRDRRNSPLHF. The DNA of the CDR3 is TGCGCCAGCAGCCGAGACCGGGACAGGCGTAATTCACCCCTCCACTTT.

The chain recombines TRBV5-1 with TRBJ2-5, with 7 bases aligning to TRBD1. CDR1 is SGHRS and CDR2 is YFSETQ in the germline V gene. The CDR3 has 14 residues. Germline trimming cut 4 bases from V and 7 bases from J; bases unmatched to any gene: 10. CDR3 amino acids: CASSLDRAGGTQYF. As DNA, the CDR3 is TGCGCCAGCAGCCTTGACAGGGCTGGTGGGACCCAGTACTTC.

This clone came up once. The chain links TRBV4-3 to TRBJ2-7, with a tentative D call TRBD2 (6 bases). Germline CDR1 reads LGHNA; CDR2 reads YSLEER. The CDR3 has 15 residues. Trimming took off 1 base at V and 1 base at J, with 11 bases between the two ends. The CDR3, as DNA: TGCGCCAGCAGCCAAGCCCGACGGGGGTCCTACGAGCAGTACTTC. It specifies CASSQARRGSYEQYF.

The genes are TRBV4-3 and TRBJ1-2, with 11 bases lining up with TRBD1. This CDR3 is 16 amino acids long. CDR1 is LGHNA, CDR2 YSLEER, per germline. The V gene end was trimmed by 2 bases and the J gene end by 8 bases; junction bases not matched to a gene: 10. CDR3 loop: CASSQLGGQGGGGYTF. The DNA for the CDR3 is TGCGCCAGCAGCCAATTAGGGGGACAGGGGGGAGGAGGCTACACCTTC.

The rearrangement links TRBV7-2 to TRBJ1-4, with D perhaps TRBD1 (5 bases). V was cut by 5 bases and J by 2 bases, with 12 bases left in between. Germline values: CDR1 SGHTA, CDR2 FQGNSA. This CDR3 comprises 15 residues. DNA of the CDR3: TGTGCCAGCAGCCTGGGGGGGGTGACTAATGAAAAACTGTTTTTT. Translated: CASSLGGVTNEKLFF.

This sequence joins TRBV5-1 and TRBJ2-1; weak D call: TRBD1 (6 bases). CDR1 is SGHRS and CDR2 is YFSETQ in the germline V gene. Trimming removed 2 bases at V and 4 bases at J, with 10 bases between. This CDR3 contains 14 residues. CDR3 region: CASSFGQIYNEQFF. CDR3 DNA sequence: TGCGCCAGCAGCTTCGGACAGATATACAATGAGCAGTTCTTC.

The gene calls are TRBV5-4 and TRBJ1-4, with TRBD1 as a possible D gene (6 bases). The CDR3 runs to 14 residues. CDR1 is SGHNT, CDR2 YYREEE, per germline (reference sequence). V lost 2 bases and J 8 bases, leaving 13 bases between the germline ends. CDR3 bases: TGTGCCAGCAGCTTAGGGGGAAGGGGAGAAAAACTGTTTTTT. It translates to CASSLGGRGEKLFF.

The chain is built from TRBV19 and TRBJ2-5; TRBD2 is a possible D gene (5 bases). The CDR3 sequence is 15 residues long. Trimming shortened V by 6 bases and J by 3 bases, and 17 bases separated the two germline ends. Germline V gene sequence: CDR1 LNHDA, CDR2 SQIVND (reference sequence). The CDR3 here is CASSPRGTGKETQYF. CDR3 nucleotide sequence: TGTGCCAGTAGCCCCCGGGGAACGGGGAAAGAGACCCAGTACTTC.

The V call is TRBV6-6, the J call TRBJ2-7; 8 nucleotides match TRBD1. This CDR3 has 13 amino acids. V lost 6 bases, J lost 12 bases, and 13 bases stayed unmatched. Germline-derived CDR1 and CDR2 are MNHNY and SVGAGI (reference sequence). The CDR3 DNA sequence: TGTGCCAGCAGCCTAGGTCAGGGGGCGGCTCCGTACTTC. As protein: CASSLGQGAAPYF.

The rearrangement joins TRBV7-2 to TRBJ1-3; D is unclear. Trimming cost V 4 bases and J 4 bases, with 14 bases left between them. Germline V gene sequence: CDR1 SGHTA, CDR2 FQGNSA. This CDR3 spans 15 amino acids. CDR3 region: CASSSFLGAGNTIYF. The CDR3 DNA follows: TGTGCCAGCAGCTCCTTTTTGGGAGCCGGAAACACCATATATTTT.

As for this clone: An end of the junction differs from the germline gene, which may be a read error. The V gene is TRBV29-1, the J gene TRBJ2-1, with 9 bases matching TRBD1. This CDR3 is built from 14 residues. Germline V gene sequence: CDR1 SQVTM, CDR2 ANQGSEA. The CDR3 reads CSVRRGQGYDEQLF. The DNA for the CDR3 is TGCAGCGTGAGGCGGGGACAGGGATACGATGAGCAGCTCTTC.

This clone is a singleton in its sample. The V call is TRBV5-6, the J call TRBJ2-1, with TRBD2 matching over 12 bases. This CDR3 spans 15 amino acids. Trimming removed 2 bases from V and 4 bases from J; junction bases left unmatched: 1. CDR1 is SGHDT, CDR2 YYEEEE, per germline. CDR3 DNA: TGTGCCAGCAGCTTAGGGACTAGCGGGTACAATGAGCAGTTCTTC. Translation gives CASSLGTSGYNEQFF.

This sequence joins TRBV7-2 and TRBJ2-1; D gene uncertain. With 5 bases removed from V and 0 bases from J, the gap between germline ends came to 11 bases. The germline gives CDR1 SGHTA, CDR2 FQGNSA. The CDR3 extends over 15 amino acids. The CDR3: CASSRWPSSYNEQFF. CDR3 nucleotide sequence: TGTGCCAGCAGCCGCTGGCCTAGCTCCTACAATGAGCAGTTCTTC.

The V call is TRBV18, the J call TRBJ2-5; 7 positions agree with TRBD1. Germline-derived CDR1 and CDR2 are KGHSH and LQKENI. The CDR3 is made up of 15 amino acids. V was pared by 6 bases and J by 4 bases, with 11 bases of the junction left unmatched. DNA for the CDR3: TGTGCCAGCTCTCCCCCGACAGGGACGCGAGAGACCCAGTACTTC. It specifies CASSPPTGTRETQYF.

V is TRBV4-2 and J is TRBJ1-1; 9 bases line up with TRBD1. Germline CDR1 reads LGHNA; CDR2 reads YNFKEQ. The CDR3 consists of 14 residues. Trimming took 4 bases from V and 5 from J; bases not matched to a gene: 5. CDR3: CASSPTGGRTEAFF. CDR3 in DNA: TGTGCCAGCAGCCCCACAGGGGGCAGGACTGAAGCTTTCTTT.

This chain joins TRBV4-3 and TRBJ2-5, with D tentatively TRBD2 (6 bases). Looked up from germline, CDR1 is LGHNA and CDR2 is YSLEER. The CDR3 runs 15 residues. Trimming pared 2 bases from V and 1 base from J, leaving 11 bases between. The chain's CDR3 is CASSQWRGIQETQYF. The CDR3 region has the DNA TGCGCCAGCAGCCAATGGAGGGGCATCCAAGAGACCCAGTACTTC.

This sequence joins TRBV6-1 and TRBJ1-6; D possibly corresponds to TRBD1 (5 bases). Trimming stripped 0 bases from V and 10 bases from J, with 10 bases between. The CDR3 has 14 amino acids. Germline V CDR1 and CDR2: MNHNS, SASEGT. The CDR3 coding sequence is TGTGCCAGCAGTGAAGCTGGGGGGAGCTCACCCCTCCACTTT. Amino acids: CASSEAGGSSPLHF.